This TCR beta chain derives from a study of OX40 agonist ivuxolimab in advanced cancers. The wider study: An anti-OX40 (CD134) antibody with agonistic activity, ivuxolimab, was administered to patients. Participants could have had prior anti-PD-1, anti-PD-L1 or anti-CTLA-4 therapy, and around 43% had some. Dose-escalation patients were diagnosed with hepatocellular carcinoma, melanoma, renal cell cancer or head and neck cancer. The study's findings and limits: The authors also found low normalized T-cell clonal expansion in some nonresponders.

A note on this clone: Antigen: not known.

The junction had 7 bases not matched to a gene; V was cut back by 0 bases and J by 3 bases. The CDR3 has 18 amino acids. The germline V gene encodes CDR1 SGHRS and CDR2 YFSETQ. TCRdb's table, derived via immunoSEQ multiplex PCR, lists solely in-frame clones and lacks some. The table records 23,000 or so clones, around four fifths of them present only once. Sequenced material: CD4+ or CD8+ T cells sorted from blood, taken in a trial of the OX40 agonist ivuxolimab. This TCR was recovered from an adult with an advanced solid tumor such as melanoma, head and neck, liver or kidney cancer. V usage is TRBV5-1 and J usage is TRBJ2-2; 11 bases agree with TRBD2. The DNA of the CDR3 is TGCGCCAGCAGCTTGGTGCCTAGCGGGAGGACGTACACCGGGGAGCTGTTTTTT. Its protein product is CASSLVPSGRTYTGELFF.